This entry lists 31 T cell receptor beta chains sequenced from one sample in a study of blood T cell repertoires in COVID-19. The method was immunoSEQ multiplex PCR; TCRdb's version includes in-frame clones alone and lacks a portion of them. The table records under 200,000 clones, roughly 90% of them present only once. Sequenced material: PBMCs or T cells enriched from blood (not recorded which). The receptors stem from a woman aged 18-30 years who had recovered from COVID-19.

This sequence joins TRBV27 and TRBJ1-1; 10 bases fit TRBD1. The V gene end was trimmed by 11 bases and the J gene end by 2 bases; junction bases not matched to a gene: 11. The CDR3 spans 15 residues. Germline V lookup: CDR1 MNHEY, CDR2 SMNVEV (reference sequence). CDR3 sequence (DNA): TGTGCCCCTAAGGGGGACAGGGGAAGAAACACTGAAGCTTTCTTT. Translated: CAPKGDRGRNTEAFF.

The chain recombines TRBV2 with TRBJ2-4; D ambiguous. This CDR3 spans 12 amino acids. Germline CDR1 and CDR2: SNHLY and FYNNEI. Trimming cost V 8 bases and J 11 bases, with 16 bases left between them. CDR3 sequence: CASANAQALQYF. The CDR3 coding sequence is TGTGCCAGCGCCAACGCCCAAGCCCTTCAGTACTTC.

The V and J genes are TRBV15 and TRBJ1-2; maybe TRBD1 (6 bases). The CDR3 contains 15 residues. The germline V gene encodes CDR1 LNHNV and CDR2 YYDKDF (reference sequence). V dropped 5 bases and J dropped 8 bases, with 21 bases sitting between them. CDR3 nucleotides: TGTGCCACCAGCCCCCTAAGGACAGCGCAACGGGGCTACACCTTC. This encodes CATSPLRTAQRGYTF. The full variable domain, completed using reference TRBV15 and TRBJ1-2, is DAMVIQNPRYQVTQFGKPVTLSCSQTLNHNVMYWYQQKSSQAPKLLFHYYDKDFNNEADTPDNFQSRRPNTSFCFLDIRSPGLGDTAMYLCATSPLRTAQRGYTFGSGTRLTVV.

The rearrangement uses TRBV4-1 and TRBJ2-1; TRBD2 might be the D (5 bases). The CDR3 extends over 16 amino acids. Trimming left V 0 bases short and J 1 base short, with 10 bases between. From germline, CDR1 is MGHRA and CDR2 YSYEKL. CDR3 sequence reads: CASSQDKAGSYNEQFF. CDR3 bases: TGCGCCAGCAGCCAAGATAAGGCGGGTTCCTACAATGAGCAGTTCTTC.

V is TRBV18 and J is TRBJ2-3; D unclear. CDR1 is KGHSH and CDR2 is LQKENI in the germline V gene. The ends were cut back, 2 bases at V and 6 bases at J, with 9 bases in the middle. This CDR3 region has 13 residues. This chain's CDR3 is CASSPVRQDTQYF. The CDR3, as DNA: TGTGCCAGCTCACCAGTCAGGCAGGATACGCAGTATTTT.

V gene TRBV24-1 combines with J gene TRBJ2-5; D not resolved. CDR1 KGHDR and CDR2 SFDVKD come from the germline V gene. This CDR3 has 12 amino acids. Between the trimmed V and J ends, which lost 3 bases and 7 bases, there was a span of 8 bases. The CDR3 spells CATSDAAGTQYF. As DNA, the CDR3 is TGTGCCACCAGTGATGCCGCAGGGACCCAGTACTTC.

The chain has TRBV3-1 (or the pseudogene TRBV3-2) and TRBJ2-7, with TRBD1 as a possible D gene (5 bases). The length of the CDR3 is 13 residues. In germline, CDR1 is LGHDT, CDR2 YNNKEL (reference sequence). CDR3 nucleotides: TGTGCTACTGGCCCCCCAGGGCCCTACGAGCAGTACTTC. Its protein is CATGPPGPYEQYF.

This clone is a singleton in its sample. V is TRBV19 and J is TRBJ2-1; D may be TRBD2 (6 bases). Trimming cost V 3 bases and J 9 bases, with 15 bases left between them. The CDR3 totals 14 residues. Germline CDR1 LNHDA, CDR2 SQIVND (reference sequence). Here the CDR3 DNA reads TGTGCCAGTAGTATGACCCGTGGAGGGTTTGAGCAGTTCTTC. The encoded protein is CASSMTRGGFEQFF.

This rearrangement joins TRBV25-1 to TRBJ1-2; weak D call: TRBD1 (5 bases). Germline V gives CDR1 MGHDK, CDR2 SYGVNS. Trimming pared 4 bases from V and 6 bases from J, leaving 21 bases between. The CDR3 covers 16 residues. Here the CDR3 reads CASSASGTRQLNGYTF. The CDR3 DNA reads TGTGCCAGCAGTGCCTCCGGGACTAGGCAACTTAATGGCTACACCTTC.

V gene TRBV4-3 combines with J gene TRBJ2-2; TRBD1 aligns across 10 bases. V lost 4 bases to trimming and J lost 2 bases; unmatched junction nucleotides: 10. Germline CDR1 is LGHNA and CDR2 is YSLEER. The CDR3 length is 18 residues. CDR3 amino acids: CASSLGGTGDLNTGELFF. CDR3 DNA: TGCGCCAGCAGCCTGGGGGGGACAGGGGACCTTAACACCGGGGAGCTGTTTTTT.

J is TRBJ2-7 and V is TRBV4-1; D is perhaps TRBD2 (6 bases). CDR1 and CDR2 from the germline V gene are MGHRA and YSYEKL. The CDR3 spans 16 residues. The germline V and J ends were trimmed by 4 bases and 2 bases, with 18 bases remaining between them. The chain's CDR3 is CASSPMPGSPTYEQYF. The CDR3, as DNA: TGCGCCAGCAGCCCGATGCCCGGGAGTCCAACCTACGAGCAGTACTTC.

This rearrangement joins TRBV19 to TRBJ2-2, with D hard to call. V dropped 7 bases and J dropped 4 bases, with 7 bases sitting between them. CDR3 size: 12 residues. Looked up from germline, CDR1 is LNHDA and CDR2 is SQIVND (reference sequence). CDR3 DNA sequence: TGTGCCAGTAACTCCCTCACCGGGGAGCTGTTTTTT. Translation gives CASNSLTGELFF.

V is TRBV29-1 and J is TRBJ1-1; the match to TRBD1 covers 8 bases. This CDR3 has 16 residues. Germline V gene sequence: CDR1 SQVTM, CDR2 ANQGSEA. With V trimmed by 6 bases and J by 0 bases, 12 bases remained unmatched. The CDR3 DNA is TGCAGCGTCCCGACAGGGGACGGGGGTATGAACACTGAAGCTTTCTTT. Amino acids: CSVPTGDGGMNTEAFF.

V and J are TRBV19 and TRBJ2-3; TRBD1 is a possible D gene (6 bases). Deletions cut 5 bases from V and 5 bases from J, with 14 bases between. Looked up from germline, CDR1 is LNHDA and CDR2 is SQIVND (reference sequence). The CDR3 runs to 14 residues. CDR3 coding DNA: TGTGCCAGTAGTTCGACAGGTGGGATAGATACGCAGTATTTT. It yields the protein CASSSTGGIDTQYF.

This sequence joins TRBV7-2 and TRBJ2-1; 15 bases fit TRBD2. The V segment lost 4 bases and the J segment 10 bases; nucleotides outside the gene matches: 8. This CDR3 is built from 16 residues. Per the germline V gene, CDR1 is SGHTA and CDR2 is FQGNSA. The CDR3 reads CASSSDPGLAGGEQFF. DNA for the CDR3: TGTGCCAGCAGCTCGGACCCGGGACTAGCGGGAGGCGAGCAGTTCTTC. Looking up the rest from reference TRBV7-2 and TRBJ2-1 gives the full variable domain: GAGVSQSPSNKVTEKGKDVELRCDPISGHTALYWYRQSLGQGLEFLIYFQGNSAPDKSGLPSDRFSAERTGGSVSTLTIQRTQQEDSAVYLCASSSDPGLAGGEQFFGPGTRLTVL.

This clone has only one observation. The chain carries TRBV19 and TRBJ2-5; the match to TRBD2 covers 10 bases. The CDR3 has 14 amino acids. Germline CDR1 and CDR2: LNHDA and SQIVND (reference sequence). Losses at the gene ends were 6 bases for V and 3 bases for J; bases not matched to a gene: 4. The CDR3 sequence: CASRRLAGEETQYF. The CDR3 coding sequence is TGTGCCAGTAGACGGCTAGCGGGAGAAGAGACCCAGTACTTC.

V gene TRBV7-9 combines with J gene TRBJ2-1; 7 nucleotides match TRBD1. The CDR3 is 16 residues long. Germline trimming cut 5 bases from V and 0 bases from J; bases unmatched to any gene: 7. Germline V gives CDR1 SEHNR, CDR2 FQNEAQ (reference sequence). DNA of the CDR3: TGTGCCAGCAGCGGCCCTGGGGACAGCTCCTACAATGAGCAGTTCTTC. As protein: CASSGPGDSSYNEQFF.

V and J are TRBV10-3 and TRBJ2-5; 11 bases match TRBD2. This CDR3 contains 16 residues. Germline V gene data show CDR1 as ENHRY and CDR2 as SYGVKD. V was clipped by 10 bases and J by 2 bases; unmatched bases: 12. The CDR3 DNA is TGTGCCACCGGTAGCGGGAGGGGTATGGGGCAAGAGACCCAGTACTTC. As protein: CATGSGRGMGQETQYF.

The genes are TRBV9 and TRBJ2-1; a weak D match, TRBD2 (5 bases). V was pared by 4 bases and J by 1 base, with 12 bases between. CDR3 length: 15 amino acids. From germline, CDR1 is SGDLS and CDR2 YYNGEE. The CDR3, as DNA: TGTGCCAGCAGCTTCACTAGTAATTCCTACAATGAGCAGTTCTTC. This encodes CASSFTSNSYNEQFF.

The chain is built from TRBV28 and TRBJ2-4; the match to TRBD2 covers 7 bases. CDR3 length: 14 residues. Germline trimming cut 10 bases from V and 1 base from J; bases unmatched to any gene: 7. Germline V gene data show CDR1 as MDHEN and CDR2 as SYDVKM. The CDR3 nucleotides are TGTGCCACCCAGGGCGGGAGTGCCAAAAACATTCAGTACTTC. Protein product: CATQGGSAKNIQYF.

The chain is built from TRBV28 and TRBJ2-1, with D perhaps matching TRBD2 (6 bases). This CDR3 is built from 17 residues. The V and J ends lost 6 bases and 10 bases respectively, with 28 bases between them. Germline assignment: CDR1 MDHEN and CDR2 SYDVKM. Written as DNA, the CDR3 is TGTGCCAGCAGGCCCCAACTAGCCCTACAAGCTTTCCACGAGCAGTTCTTC. Protein sequence: CASRPQLALQAFHEQFF.

This clone was seen a single time. The CDR3: CASRRSSGTYNEQFF. The CDR3 DNA reads as TGTGCCAGCAGGCGATCCTCAGGGACCTACAATGAGCAGTTCTTC. The chain has TRBV28 and TRBJ2-1; D perhaps matches TRBD1 (5 bases). The V end lost 6 bases, the J end lost 2 bases, and 14 bases lay between the germline ends. This CDR3 has 15 residues. Germline loops: CDR1 MDHEN, CDR2 SYDVKM.

V gene TRBV7-8 combines with J gene TRBJ2-7, with 7 bases lining up with TRBD1. The CDR3 has 15 residues. V shed 2 bases and J 9 bases; nucleotides not matched to a gene: 13. Germline CDR1 and CDR2: SGHVS and FQNEAQ. The CDR3 sequence is CASSLRDSSTYGQYF. DNA for the CDR3: TGTGCCAGCAGCTTACGGGACAGTTCGACCTATGGGCAGTACTTC.

This sequence joins TRBV5-1 and TRBJ2-5; the D gene is possibly TRBD2 (6 bases). CDR1 is SGHRS and CDR2 is YFSETQ in the germline V gene. This CDR3 region has 15 residues. The V gene lost 0 bases and the J gene lost 0 bases, with 9 bases spanning the gap. CDR3 sequence reads: CASSLEWDYQETQYF. CDR3 bases: TGCGCCAGCAGCTTGGAATGGGACTACCAAGAGACCCAGTACTTC.

The chain is built from TRBV11-2 and TRBJ1-1; TRBD1 is a possible D gene (6 bases). From germline, CDR1 is SGHAT and CDR2 FQNNGV. This CDR3 has 14 residues. Trimming shortened V by 1 base and J by 9 bases, and 15 bases separated the two germline ends. The CDR3 region has the DNA TGTGCCAGCAGCTTAGTGGCAGGGGACGCCAAAGCTTTCTTT. Protein: CASSLVAGDAKAFF. Full variable domain (remainder filled in from reference TRBV11-2 and TRBJ1-1): EAGVAQSPRYKIIEKRQSVAFWCNPISGHATLYWYQQILGQGPKLLIQFQNNGVVDDSQLPKDRFSAERLKGVDSTLKIQPAKLEDSAVYLCASSLVAGDAKAFFGQGTRLTVV.

The chain recombines TRBV23-1 with TRBJ2-1; TRBD2 might be the D (5 bases). TRBV23-1 is classed as an ORF, of uncertain function. The CDR3 has 17 amino acids. The V end was cut by 1 base, the J end by 4 bases, with 17 bases between. The CDR3 region is CASSQYLRWELYNEQFF. The CDR3, as DNA: TGCGCCAGCAGTCAATATTTAAGGTGGGAGTTATACAATGAGCAGTTCTTC.

The chain is built from TRBV6-1 and TRBJ2-4; TRBD1 matches 8 bases. The germline CDR1 and CDR2 sequences are MNHNS and SASEGT. The trim removed 2 bases at V and 8 bases at J, leaving 5 bases unmatched. The CDR3 totals 14 residues. CDR3 region: CASSERQGRDIQYF. CDR3 coding DNA: TGTGCCAGCAGTGAACGACAGGGGAGAGACATTCAGTACTTC.

V and J are TRBV28 and TRBJ1-5, with D uncertain. CDR1 and CDR2 from the germline V gene are MDHEN and SYDVKM. The CDR3 covers 16 residues. V was pared by 6 bases and J by 4 bases, with 19 bases between. The CDR3 DNA sequence: TGTGCCAGCAGAATAGACGGAGGAGCCGGGAATCAGCCCCAGCATTTT. It codes for CASRIDGGAGNQPQHF.

This clone has just a few counts. The J gene is TRBJ1-1, the V gene TRBV24-1, with 9 bases that match TRBD1. The CDR3 runs to 14 residues. V trimming: 4 bases; J trimming: 9 bases; junction bases outside the gene matches: 8. Germline V gives CDR1 KGHDR, CDR2 SFDVKD. CDR3 in DNA: TGTGCCACCAGTGACCCATCAGACAGGGGGAAAGCTTTCTTT. Translation: CATSDPSDRGKAFF.

This rearrangement joins TRBV19 to TRBJ2-1; perhaps TRBD2 as D (5 bases). The V end lost 6 bases, the J end lost 5 bases, and 11 bases lay between the germline ends. CDR3 size: 13 residues. Germline lookup yields CDR1 LNHDA and CDR2 SQIVND (reference sequence). CDR3 DNA: TGTGCCAGTAGGATCCGAGGGAACAATGAGCAGTTCTTC. Its translation: CASRIRGNNEQFF.

This clone was detected only once. The genes are TRBV10-3 and TRBJ1-6; no firm D call. V was cut by 7 bases and J by 6 bases, with 10 bases left in between. Germline CDR1 reads ENHRY; CDR2 reads SYGVKD. The CDR3 length is 13 residues. The CDR3 reads CAINNEVNSPLHF. For the CDR3, the DNA is TGTGCCATCAACAACGAGGTTAATTCACCCCTCCACTTT.